This paragraph covers one T cell receptor beta chain sequence. This clone was detected ten times or more. Its antigen is still unknown. No base-level quality is on record; no much larger clone is a single base apart. The same CDR3 is also encoded by other DNA sequences in this sample. Donors were healthy HIV-negative adults with no recently reported acute infections or vaccinations. Only Caucasian adults living in Nashville, Tennessee, USA were represented among the donors. CD4+ T cells were enriched by magnetic negative selection, after which naive cells were positively selected on CD45RA and the negative fraction was taken as the memory subset. Blood was collected by leukapheresis, and PBMCs were isolated by Ficoll-Histopaque density gradient centrifugation and then cryopreserved in liquid nitrogen vapor phase. Analytical flow cytometry was used to check the purity and quantity of every magnetically sorted T cell population. From each sorted fraction, genomic DNA was isolated and quantified by UV absorbance on a Nanodrop 2000c.

The sample is drawn from a study of shared clonotypes between healthy human individuals (dated by TCRdb to about 2020). With regard to the full study: The cohort comprised two women and a few men aged 18 to 49 years. For each donor, CD4 naive and CD4 memory were each run on three plates, CD8 naive on two plates, and CD8 memory on one plate. To estimate repertoire size and how much clonotype sharing occurs between individuals, the study deeply sequenced the blood TCR repertoires of five healthy adults. Different laboratories and diverse techniques were used to prepare libraries and sequence TCR repertoires, to increase sequencing depth and limit assay-specific biases. Leukapheresis yielded between about 0.85 and 10 billion PBMCs per donor.

Broader findings and caveats from the paper: Sampling was restricted to blood, and TCR repertoires in tissues likely differ from the TCR repertoires found in blood. Clonotypes shared by all four sorted-subset donors showed higher generation probabilities than non-shared clonotypes. Pairwise subsampling led to the expectation that sequencing depth would affect the degree of clonotype sharing among donors. Rarefaction of sorted-subset datasets indicated incomplete sequencing despite the large sequencing depth. Naive subsets generally had larger estimated clonotype richness than memory subsets did. Sharing across a few donors was observed for about 5% of naive CD4, 3.5% of naive CD8, roughly 2.3% of memory CD4, and about 0.4% of memory CD8 clonotypes. Because the study included only a small number of donors, the genetic and exposure-history diversity represented was limited.

TCR CDR3 regions were amplified from genomic DNA by multiplex PCR using the deep immunoSEQ assay. Extracted genomic DNA from each cell subset was distributed evenly across all wells of several immunoSEQ 96-well plates, and each plate was treated as a replicate. For sorted subsets, about 200 ng genomic DNA, equal to some 30,000 T cell genomes, was loaded into each replicate PCR. The purified libraries were quantified using a Qubit 3.0 fluorometer, sized with a Bioanalyzer 2100, and then quantified again using the KAPA Library Quantification kit. Every immunoSEQ 96-well plate was sequenced on a dedicated single-read 150-cycle Illumina NextSeq 550 flow cell. Regarding the original processing steps: The immunoSEQ output contained only junctional sequences without quality scores, so filtering could not match that applied to full-length reads. To assign V/J genes and CDR3, sequences were annotated using PyIR, a Python wrapper for IgBLAST v1.9, with IMGT germline references. Reads with weak V/J assignments (E-value above 1e-6), missing CDR3, stop codons, out-of-frame junctions, or ambiguous translated residues were removed. V3J clonotypes were defined as sequences sharing the same inferred V gene, J gene, and CDR3 amino acid sequence. Percentage overlap between repertoires was computed as shared unique clonotypes divided by the size of the smaller repertoire. Three approaches were used to assess repertoire richness: RTK rarefaction, the Chao1 estimator, and Recon v2.1 estimates of unobserved clonotypes. Generation probabilities were computed with OLGA for all TCRbeta clonotypes obtained by the gDNA method from several donors. TCRdb mirrors the immuneACCESS table, restricted to in-frame sequences. Some clones are absent from its copies; in checked studies, under half trace to an unresolved V gene, and the reason for the others is unknown. V and J calls and clone size are as listed in that table; D and trimming were resolved from the DNA. For this sample there are some 1,100,000 clones; 78% appear just once. The ten largest clonotypes hold approximately 0.5% of the sample.

From V the trimming removes 0 bases and from J it removes 5 bases, while the gene matches leave 9 bases of the junction unaccounted for. Taken from cysteine to phenylalanine, the CDR3 has 16 residues. Left in the record is the CDR3 DNA by itself, 48 bases read in frame from the first base. CDR1 and CDR2 were assigned from the germline V gene as SGHRS and YFSETQ. The TCR originated in a man aged 18 to 29 in good health. Some clones in this sample may be carry-over from other donors' samples. Recombination linked TRBV5-1 to TRBJ2-7; 9 bases in between match TRBD1. The material sequenced was memory CD4+ T cells from PBMCs. In light of the paper, this sample's cell subset or site label describes: CD45RA-negative fraction. In nucleotides, the sequence is TGCGCCAGCAGCTTGGAACCACCGGACAGGGGCCACGAGCAGTACTTC. This gives the protein CASSLEPPDRGHEQYF.